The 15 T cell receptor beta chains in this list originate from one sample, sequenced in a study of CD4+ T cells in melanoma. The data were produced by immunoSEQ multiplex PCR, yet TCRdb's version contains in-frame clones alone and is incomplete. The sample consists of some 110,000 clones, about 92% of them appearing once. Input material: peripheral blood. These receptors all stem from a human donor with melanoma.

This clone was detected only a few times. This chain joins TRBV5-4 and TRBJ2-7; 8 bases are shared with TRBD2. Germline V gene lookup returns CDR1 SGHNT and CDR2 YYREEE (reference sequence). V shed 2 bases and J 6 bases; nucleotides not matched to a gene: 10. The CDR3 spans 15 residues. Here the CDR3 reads CASSFLSLAGSEQYF. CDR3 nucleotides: TGTGCCAGCAGCTTTTTGTCTCTAGCGGGCTCCGAGCAGTACTTC.

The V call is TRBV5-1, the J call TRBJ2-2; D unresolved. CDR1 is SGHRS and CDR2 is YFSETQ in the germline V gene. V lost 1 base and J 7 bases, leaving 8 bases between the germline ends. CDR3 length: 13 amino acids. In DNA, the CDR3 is TGCGCCAGCAGCTTGAGTGGGGTCGGGGAGCTGTTTTTT. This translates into CASSLSGVGELFF. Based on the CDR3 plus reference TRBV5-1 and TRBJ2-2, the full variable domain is KAGVTQTPRYLIKTRGQQVTLSCSPISGHRSVSWYQQTPGQGLQFLFEYFSETQRNKGNFPGRFSGRQFSNSRSEMNVSTLELGDSALYLCASSLSGVGELFFGEGSRLTVL.

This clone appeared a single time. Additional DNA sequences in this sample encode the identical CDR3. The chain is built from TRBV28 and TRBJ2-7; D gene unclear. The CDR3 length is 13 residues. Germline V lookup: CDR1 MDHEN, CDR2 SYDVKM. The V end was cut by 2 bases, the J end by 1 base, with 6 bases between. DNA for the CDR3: TGTGCCAGCAGTTTAGTGGGTTCCTACGAGCAGTACTTC. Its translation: CASSLVGSYEQYF.

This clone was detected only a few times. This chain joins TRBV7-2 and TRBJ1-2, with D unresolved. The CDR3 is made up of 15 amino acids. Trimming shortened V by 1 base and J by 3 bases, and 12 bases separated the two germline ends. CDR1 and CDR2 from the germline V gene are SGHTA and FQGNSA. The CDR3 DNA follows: TGTGCCAGCAGCTTAGACATACGTGGACACTATGGCTACACCTTC. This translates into CASSLDIRGHYGYTF.

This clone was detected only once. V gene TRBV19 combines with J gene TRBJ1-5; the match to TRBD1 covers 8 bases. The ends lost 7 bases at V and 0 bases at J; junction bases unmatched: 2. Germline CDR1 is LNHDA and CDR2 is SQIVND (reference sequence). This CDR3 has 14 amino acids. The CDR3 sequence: CASTRGLSNQPQHF. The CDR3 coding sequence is TGTGCCAGTACCAGGGGGCTTAGCAATCAGCCCCAGCATTTT.

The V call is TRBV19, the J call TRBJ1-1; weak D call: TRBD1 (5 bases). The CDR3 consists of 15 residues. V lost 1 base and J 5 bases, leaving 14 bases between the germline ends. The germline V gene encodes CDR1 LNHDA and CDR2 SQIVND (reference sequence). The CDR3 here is CASSIAVAGRTEAFF. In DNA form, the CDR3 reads TGTGCCAGTAGTATAGCGGTCGCAGGGCGGACTGAAGCTTTCTTT.

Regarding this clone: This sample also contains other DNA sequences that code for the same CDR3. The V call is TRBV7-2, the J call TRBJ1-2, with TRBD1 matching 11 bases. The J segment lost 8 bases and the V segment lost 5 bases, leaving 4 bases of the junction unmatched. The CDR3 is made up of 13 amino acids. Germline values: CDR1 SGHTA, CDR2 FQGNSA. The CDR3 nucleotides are TGTGCCAGCAGCGGACAGGGGGCGGGGGGCTACACCTTC. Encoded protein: CASSGQGAGGYTF.

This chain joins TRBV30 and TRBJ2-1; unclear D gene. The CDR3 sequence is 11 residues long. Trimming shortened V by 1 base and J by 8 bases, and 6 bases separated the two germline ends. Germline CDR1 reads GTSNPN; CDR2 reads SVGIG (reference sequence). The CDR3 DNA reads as TGTGCCTGGAGTGCGGTACATGAGCAGTTCTTC. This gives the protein CAWSAVHEQFF.

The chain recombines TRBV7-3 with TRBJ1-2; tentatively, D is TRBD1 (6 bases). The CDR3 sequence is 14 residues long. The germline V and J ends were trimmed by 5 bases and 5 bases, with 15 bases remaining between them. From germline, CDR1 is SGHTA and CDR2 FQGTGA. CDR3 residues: CASSAGGQTYGYTF. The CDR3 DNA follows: TGTGCCAGCAGCGCAGGAGGACAGACGTATGGCTACACCTTC.

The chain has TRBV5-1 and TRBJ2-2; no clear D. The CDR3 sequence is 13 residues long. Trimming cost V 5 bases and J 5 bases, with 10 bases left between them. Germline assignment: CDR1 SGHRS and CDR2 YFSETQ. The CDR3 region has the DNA TGCGCCAGCAGTCCGACGCAGACCGGGGAGCTGTTTTTT. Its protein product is CASSPTQTGELFF.

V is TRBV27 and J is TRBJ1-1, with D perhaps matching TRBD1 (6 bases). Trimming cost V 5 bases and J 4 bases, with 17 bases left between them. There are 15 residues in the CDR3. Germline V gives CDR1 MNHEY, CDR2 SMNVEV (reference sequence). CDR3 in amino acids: CASSLSTGMSTEAFF. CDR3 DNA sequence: TGTGCCAGCAGTCTCTCGACAGGTATGAGCACTGAAGCTTTCTTT.

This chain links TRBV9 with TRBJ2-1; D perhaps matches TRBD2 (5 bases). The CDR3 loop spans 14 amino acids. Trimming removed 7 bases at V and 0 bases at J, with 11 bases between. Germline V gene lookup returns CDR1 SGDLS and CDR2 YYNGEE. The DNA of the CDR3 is TGTGCCAGCCGGGAAATCAGCTCCTACAATGAGCAGTTCTTC. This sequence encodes CASREISSYNEQFF.

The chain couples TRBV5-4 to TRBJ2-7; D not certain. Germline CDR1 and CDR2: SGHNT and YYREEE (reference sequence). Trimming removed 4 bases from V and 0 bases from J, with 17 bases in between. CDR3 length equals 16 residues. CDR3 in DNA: TGTGCCAGCAGCGCGGTGGATCTGGGAAACTCCTACGAGCAGTACTTC. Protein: CASSAVDLGNSYEQYF.

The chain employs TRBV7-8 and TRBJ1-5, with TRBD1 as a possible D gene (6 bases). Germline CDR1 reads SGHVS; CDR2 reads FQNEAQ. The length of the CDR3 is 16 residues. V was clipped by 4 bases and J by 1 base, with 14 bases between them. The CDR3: CASSSLDSLSNQPQHF. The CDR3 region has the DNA TGTGCCAGCAGCTCCTTGGACAGCCTGAGCAATCAGCCCCAGCATTTT.

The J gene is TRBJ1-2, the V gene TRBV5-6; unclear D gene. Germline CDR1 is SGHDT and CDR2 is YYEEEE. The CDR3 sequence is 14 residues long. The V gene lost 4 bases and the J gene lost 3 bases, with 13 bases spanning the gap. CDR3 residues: CASSRSSFYYGYTF. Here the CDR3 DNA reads TGTGCCAGCAGCAGGTCCAGCTTTTACTATGGCTACACCTTC. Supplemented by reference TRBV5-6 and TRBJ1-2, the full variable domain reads DAGVTQSPTHLIKTRGQQVTLRCSPKSGHDTVSWYQQALGQGPQFIFQYYEEEERQRGNFPDRFSGHQFPNYSSELNVNALLLGDSALYLCASSRSSFYYGYTFGSGTRLTVV.